What follows are 25 T cell receptor beta chains derived from one specimen sequenced in a study of PD-L1 blockade in urothelial cancer. Sequenced by immunoSEQ multiplex PCR; TCRdb stores in-frame clones only, minus some. The profile shows around 100,000 clones, approximately 89% of them singletons. Documented time point: peripheral blood 6 weeks after treatment start. The sample consisted of PBMCs, taken around atezolizumab (anti-PD-L1) treatment. The receptors originated from a man in his 60s with urothelial cancer.

V and J are TRBV6-5 and TRBJ2-5; maybe TRBD2 (6 bases). V shed 4 bases and J shed 4 bases, with 13 bases lying between them. The CDR3 covers 14 residues. Germline CDR1 MNHEY, CDR2 SVGAGI. The CDR3 region is CASSLWREGETQYF. CDR3 DNA sequence: TGTGCCAGCAGTTTGTGGCGGGAAGGAGAGACCCAGTACTTC.

The CDR3 region is CATSRGQGYQETQYF. The CDR3 bases are TGTGCCACCAGCAGAGGACAGGGGTACCAAGAGACCCAGTACTTC. The chain couples TRBV15 to TRBJ2-5; 8 bases match TRBD1. Losses at the gene ends were 1 base for V and 0 bases for J; bases not matched to a gene: 1. The germline V gene has CDR1 LNHNV and CDR2 YYDKDF (reference sequence). The CDR3 consists of 15 residues.

The chain is built from TRBV30 and TRBJ2-7; no clear D. This CDR3 is built from 15 residues. V was clipped by 0 bases and J by 2 bases, with 14 bases between them. Germline V gene sequence: CDR1 GTSNPN, CDR2 SVGIG (reference sequence). CDR3 amino acids: CAWSVGGAAPYEQYF. Written as DNA, the CDR3 is TGTGCCTGGAGTGTCGGTGGAGCCGCGCCCTACGAGCAGTACTTC.

The chain links TRBV7-6 to TRBJ2-3; TRBD2 aligns across 12 bases. Per germline, CDR1 SGHVS and CDR2 FNYEAQ. The CDR3 loop spans 18 amino acids. J lost 3 bases, V lost 1 base, and 8 bases had no gene match. The CDR3 is CASSLVGLAGGPTDTQYF. CDR3 in DNA: TGTGCCAGCAGCTTAGTAGGGCTAGCGGGGGGGCCTACAGATACGCAGTATTTT.

V is TRBV4-1 and J is TRBJ1-4; 8 positions agree with TRBD1. CDR1 is MGHRA and CDR2 is YSYEKL in the germline V gene. Losses at the gene ends were 4 bases for V and 8 bases for J; bases not matched to a gene: 3. The CDR3 length is 13 residues. Here the CDR3 reads CASSRRQGEKLFF. For the CDR3, the DNA is TGCGCCAGCAGCCGACGACAGGGGGAAAAACTGTTTTTT.

The chain uses TRBV5-1 and TRBJ2-5; 8 bases align to TRBD2. This CDR3 is built from 15 residues. Looked up from germline, CDR1 is SGHRS and CDR2 is YFSETQ. Trimming cost V 3 bases and J 5 bases; bases outside gene matches: 9. Here the CDR3 DNA reads TGCGCCAGCAGCTCTGGGGCGGGAGGAGAGGAGACCCAGTACTTC. This translates into CASSSGAGGEETQYF.

The chain uses TRBV6-6 and TRBJ1-1; D gene uncertain. Germline loops: CDR1 MNHNY, CDR2 SVGAGI (reference sequence). This CDR3 has 14 residues. Trimming removed 2 bases from V and 1 base from J, with 8 bases in between. The CDR3 sequence: CASSYETGNTEAFF. The CDR3 bases are TGTGCCAGCAGTTACGAGACGGGGAACACTGAAGCTTTCTTT.

The rearrangement uses TRBV5-1 and TRBJ2-5, with D tentatively TRBD1 (5 bases). CDR3 length equals 13 residues. V lost 5 bases, J lost 4 bases, and 12 bases lay in between. CDR1 and CDR2 (germline): SGHRS, YFSETQ. The chain's CDR3 is CASSQGVAETQYF. CDR3 in DNA: TGCGCCAGCAGTCAAGGGGTGGCAGAGACCCAGTACTTC. Looking up the rest from reference TRBV5-1 and TRBJ2-5 gives the full variable domain: KAGVTQTPRYLIKTRGQQVTLSCSPISGHRSVSWYQQTPGQGLQFLFEYFSETQRNKGNFPGRFSGRQFSNSRSEMNVSTLELGDSALYLCASSQGVAETQYFGPGTRLLVL.

The chain recombines TRBV5-1 with TRBJ1-3; 8 bases are a match to TRBD1. Per germline, CDR1 SGHRS and CDR2 YFSETQ. This CDR3 is built from 14 residues. Trimming cost V 5 bases and J 4 bases; bases outside gene matches: 5. The CDR3 DNA reads TGCGCCAGCAGTCCAGGGGGCGAAGGAAACACCATATATTTT. It codes for CASSPGGEGNTIYF.

The chain couples TRBV5-1 to TRBJ1-1, with 7 bases that match TRBD1. The V gene's germline CDR1 is SGHRS and CDR2 YFSETQ. V lost 3 bases, J lost 1 base, and 3 bases stayed unmatched. This CDR3 has 14 amino acids. This CDR3 is CASSSGQPNTEAFF. Written as DNA, the CDR3 is TGCGCCAGCAGCTCGGGACAGCCGAACACTGAAGCTTTCTTT.

V usage is TRBV5-8 and J usage is TRBJ2-3; perhaps TRBD2 as D (6 bases). CDR3 length: 14 residues. In germline, CDR1 is SGHTS, CDR2 YDEGEE. Trimming cost V 1 base and J 4 bases, with 10 bases left between them. The CDR3 nucleotides are TGTGCCAGCAGCTTGACGCGGGGTCCAGATACGCAGTATTTT. It yields the protein CASSLTRGPDTQYF.

V gene TRBV5-1 combines with J gene TRBJ2-7; 10 positions match TRBD2. CDR3 length: 16 amino acids. The germline CDR1 and CDR2 sequences are SGHRS and YFSETQ. Unmatched junction bases numbered 12, after V lost 4 bases and J lost 5 bases. The DNA of the CDR3 is TGCGCCAGCAGCCGGACCCCAGCGGGAGGGCGCGACGAGCAGTACTTC. Residues: CASSRTPAGGRDEQYF.

The genes are TRBV10-3 and TRBJ2-7, with a possible D match to TRBD1 (6 bases). Trimming shortened V by 0 bases and J by 5 bases, and 11 bases separated the two germline ends. CDR1 is ENHRY and CDR2 is SYGVKD in the germline V gene. The CDR3 covers 14 residues. The CDR3 loop is CAISESTGFNEQYF. CDR3 DNA: TGTGCCATCAGTGAGTCGACAGGTTTTAACGAGCAGTACTTC.

J is TRBJ1-1 and V is TRBV9, with D unclear. The length of the CDR3 is 15 residues. V shed 4 bases and J shed 1 base, with 14 bases lying between them. CDR1 SGDLS and CDR2 YYNGEE come from the germline V gene. In DNA form, the CDR3 reads TGTGCCAGCAGCAGATCCGGGAGGGAGAACACTGAAGCTTTCTTT. Its protein is CASSRSGRENTEAFF.

DNA of the CDR3: TGTGCCTGGAGGGCAGGTCAATCTTCACGGGAGACCCAGTACTTC. It translates to CAWRAGQSSRETQYF. This chain uses TRBV30 with TRBJ2-5; no clear D gene. CDR1 GTSNPN and CDR2 SVGIG come from the germline V gene (reference sequence). The CDR3 contains 15 residues. Trimming cost V 3 bases and J 5 bases, with 19 bases left between them.

The rearrangement links TRBV2 to TRBJ2-2; 7 bases agree with TRBD2. The junction had 15 bases not matched to a gene; V was cut back by 7 bases and J by 7 bases. CDR3 length equals 16 residues. The germline V gene has CDR1 SNHLY and CDR2 FYNNEI. As DNA, the CDR3 is TGTGCCAGCACCCTAGGGGCTAGCGGTCCCTTCGGGGAGCTGTTTTTT. Amino acids: CASTLGASGPFGELFF.

CDR3 sequence: CASSSRQDSNYGYTF. CDR3 in DNA: TGCGCCAGCAGCTCCCGACAGGATTCTAACTATGGCTACACCTTC. The J gene is TRBJ1-2, the V gene TRBV5-1; a weak D match, TRBD1 (6 bases). The CDR3 has 15 amino acids. V was trimmed by 3 bases and J by 0 bases, leaving 12 bases between them. The germline V gene encodes CDR1 SGHRS and CDR2 YFSETQ.

This chain joins TRBV4-1 and TRBJ1-2; D gene uncertain. V lost 0 bases and J lost 8, with 22 bases in between. Germline CDR1 reads MGHRA; CDR2 reads YSYEKL. This CDR3 spans 17 amino acids. The DNA of the CDR3 is TGCGCCAGCAGCCAAGATGCCGGGAGGGAGACCTTTGGAGGCTACACCTTC. Protein sequence: CASSQDAGRETFGGYTF.

The chain combines TRBV28 with TRBJ1-2; TRBD1 might be the D (6 bases). The germline CDR1 and CDR2 sequences are MDHEN and SYDVKM. The CDR3 length is 15 residues. Deletions cut 5 bases from V and 2 bases from J, with 15 bases between. The CDR3 here is CASSEGGVVNYGYTF. CDR3 coding DNA: TGTGCCAGCAGTGAAGGGGGGGTGGTGAACTATGGCTACACCTTC.

The V gene is TRBV6-5, the J gene TRBJ2-5; D is possibly TRBD1 (5 bases). CDR3 size: 15 residues. Trimming removed 7 bases at V and 5 bases at J, with 20 bases between. Germline V gene sequence: CDR1 MNHEY, CDR2 SVGAGI. CDR3 region: CASTSTSRVVETQYF. In nucleotides, the CDR3 is TGTGCCAGCACATCAACGTCCAGGGTTGTTGAGACCCAGTACTTC.

The rearrangement joins TRBV5-1 to TRBJ2-7; 10 bases fit TRBD2. Trimming at V came to 3 bases and at J to 0 bases, leaving 12 bases not matched to a gene. Germline CDR1 reads SGHRS; CDR2 reads YFSETQ. CDR3 size: 18 residues. In DNA form, the CDR3 reads TGCGCCAGCAGCTCTATGGTTACTGGGACTAGCGCCTCCTACGAGCAGTACTTC. Its translation is CASSSMVTGTSASYEQYF. The variable domain in full, completed from reference TRBV5-1 and TRBJ2-7, reads KAGVTQTPRYLIKTRGQQVTLSCSPISGHRSVSWYQQTPGQGLQFLFEYFSETQRNKGNFPGRFSGRQFSNSRSEMNVSTLELGDSALYLCASSSMVTGTSASYEQYFGPGTRLTVT.

V usage is TRBV10-3 and J usage is TRBJ2-3, with 10 bases matching TRBD2. CDR1 is ENHRY and CDR2 is SYGVKD in the germline V gene. V shed 3 bases, J shed 5 bases, and the junction held 11 bases outside the gene matches. The CDR3 consists of 17 residues. CDR3 bases: TGTGCCATCAGTGAAGCTACTAGCGGGGCGGGGAAAGATACGCAGTATTTT. Amino acid sequence: CAISEATSGAGKDTQYF.

The chain links TRBV5-6 to TRBJ2-5, with 8 bases identical to TRBD2. The J segment lost 5 bases and the V segment lost 5 bases, leaving 8 bases of the junction unmatched. The CDR3 contains 14 residues. Germline loops: CDR1 SGHDT, CDR2 YYEEEE. The CDR3 protein is CASRLWTSWETQYF. CDR3 DNA sequence: TGTGCCAGCAGGTTATGGACTAGCTGGGAGACCCAGTACTTC.

The chain combines TRBV11-2 with TRBJ2-3, with D possibly matching TRBD1 (6 bases). The CDR3 spans 17 residues. Germline CDR1 reads SGHAT; CDR2 reads FQNNGV. Trimming took off 0 bases at V and 2 bases at J, with 15 bases between the two ends. The CDR3: CASSLDLNRATTDTQYF. The CDR3, as DNA: TGTGCCAGCAGCTTAGATCTTAACAGGGCCACCACAGATACGCAGTATTTT.

The sample holds one count of this clone. This chain uses TRBV19 with TRBJ2-1, with D hard to call. V shed 5 bases and J shed 0 bases, with 5 bases lying between them. CDR1 LNHDA and CDR2 SQIVND come from the germline V gene (reference sequence). The CDR3 covers 13 residues. The CDR3 sequence is CASSPSSYNEQFF. The CDR3 bases are TGTGCCAGTAGTCCTAGCTCCTACAATGAGCAGTTCTTC.